One and the same sample provided the 8 T cell receptor beta chains below, sequenced in a study of Graves' ophthalmopathy and Graves' hyperthyroidism. RNA transcripts were the source from which TCR beta CDR3 regions were amplified. The first round was an RT-PCR with HTBI primers, and the second round was a multiplex PCR. TCRdb independently ran MiXCR on the multiplex PCR reads; one entry per CDR3 protein. The sample records about 1.2 million distinct CDR3 sequences, about 38% being singletons. The sequenced sample was peripheral blood or thyroid tissue (not recorded which). These receptors were obtained from an adult man with Graves' hyperthyroidism.

This clonotype was detected ten times or more. This rearrangement joins TRBV7-3 to TRBJ2-2, with TRBD2 identical over 8 bases. With V trimmed by 3 bases and J by 3 bases, 3 bases remained unmatched. The CDR3 spans 15 residues. Germline assignment: CDR1 SGHTA and CDR2 FQGTGA. CDR3 sequence (DNA): TGTGCCAGCAGCTTTGGACTAGCAGACACCGGGGAGCTGTTTTTT. Its translation: CASSFGLADTGELFF.

This clonotype has a count of ten or more. This sequence joins TRBV5-6 and TRBJ2-2; D gene ambiguous. Looked up from germline, CDR1 is SGHDT and CDR2 is YYEEEE. This CDR3 has 12 residues. V was cut by 4 bases and J by 6 bases, with 7 bases left in between. The CDR3 DNA follows: TGTGCCAGCAGCCCCTCCCCCGGGGAGCTGTTTTTT. Encoded protein: CASSPSPGELFF.

V is TRBV10-3 and J is TRBJ2-5, with 8 positions matching TRBD1. The CDR3 sequence is 14 residues long. From germline, CDR1 is ENHRY and CDR2 SYGVKD. V lost 10 bases, J lost 5 bases, and 12 bases stayed unmatched. The CDR3 sequence is CARRTGPGGETQYF. Here the CDR3 DNA reads TGTGCCAGGAGGACAGGGCCGGGCGGGGAGACCCAGTACTTC.

Remarks on this clonotype: A much larger clone differs from this one at a single base, so this may be a read error. The CDR3 nucleotides read TGCGCCAGCAGCTCGACAGGGAGGGACAATCAGCCCCAGCATTTT. The encoded protein is CASSSTGRDNQPQHF. V gene TRBV5-1 combines with J gene TRBJ1-5; 7 bases line up with TRBD1. The ends lost 3 bases at V and 3 bases at J; junction bases unmatched: 6. CDR3 size: 15 residues. CDR1 and CDR2 (germline): SGHRS, YFSETQ. Together with reference TRBV5-1 and TRBJ1-5, the CDR3 gives the full variable domain: KAGVTQTPRYLIKTRGQQVTLSCSPISGHRSVSWYQQTPGQGLQFLFEYFSETQRNKGNFPGRFSGRQFSNSRSEMNVSTLELGDSALYLCASSSTGRDNQPQHFGDGTRLSIL.

V usage is TRBV7-9 and J usage is TRBJ2-3, with D perhaps TRBD1 (6 bases). Deletions cut 5 bases from V and 5 bases from J, with 14 bases between. CDR1 is SEHNR, CDR2 FQNEAQ, per germline (reference sequence). The CDR3 spans 14 residues. The CDR3 sequence is CASSPDRSRDTQYF. The CDR3 nucleotides read TGTGCCAGCAGCCCAGACAGGTCCAGAGATACGCAGTATTTT.

In this sample, this clonotype turned up many times. The rearrangement links TRBV5-1 to TRBJ2-2; 12 nucleotides line up with TRBD2. Trimming took 4 bases from V and 5 from J; bases not matched to a gene: 6. CDR3 size: 16 residues. Looked up from germline, CDR1 is SGHRS and CDR2 is YFSETQ. The CDR3 DNA follows: TGCGCCAGCAGCACAAAAGGGACTAGCGGGACCGGGGAGCTGTTTTTT. As protein: CASSTKGTSGTGELFF.

The sample holds many counts of this clonotype. The rearrangement links TRBV28 to TRBJ1-2; D perhaps matches TRBD1 (6 bases). Trimming removed 4 bases from V and 4 bases from J, with 13 bases in between. Germline CDR1 and CDR2: MDHEN and SYDVKM. The CDR3 is 14 amino acids. CDR3 sequence: CASSSGGQPYGYTF. For the CDR3, the DNA is TGTGCCAGCAGTTCGGGAGGACAGCCCTATGGCTACACCTTC.

In the case of this clonotype: At one end, the junction sequence differs from germline, possibly due to a read error. Written as DNA, the CDR3 is TGTGCCAGCAGCTTGGCCTCGGGAAGCGTGGTCTTC. As protein: CASSLASGSVVF. The chain combines TRBV5-6 with TRBJ2-5; tentative D call: TRBD2 (5 bases). CDR1 is SGHDT, CDR2 YYEEEE, per germline. The CDR3 extends over 12 amino acids.